These 30 T cell receptor beta chains came from one sample sequenced in a study of CD8+CD57+ T cells in acquired aplastic anemia. Genomic DNA, serving as template, underwent TCR beta VDJ and CDR3 profiling. TCRdb independently ran MiXCR on the reads; one entry per CDR3 protein. Altogether just over 400,000 distinct CDR3 sequences are present, 60% to 80% being singletons, with the ten largest covering 4%. The sequenced material came from sorted CD4+, CD8+, or CD8+CD57+ T cells (not recorded which) from PBMCs. These receptors were collected from a human donor in good health, serving as a control.

Many counts were recorded for this clonotype. This sequence joins TRBV30 and TRBJ1-4; D might be TRBD1 (6 bases). Germline CDR1 and CDR2: GTSNPN and SVGIG (reference sequence). The CDR3 sequence is 11 residues long. Trimming took off 7 bases at V and 11 bases at J, with 14 bases between the two ends. The CDR3 bases are TGTGCCTCTCAGGAAGGACAGAAACTGTTTTTT. It yields the protein CASQEGQKLFF.

The sample holds many counts of this clonotype. The chain joins TRBV7-2 to TRBJ2-7, with TRBD2 matching over 14 bases. In germline, CDR1 is SGHTA, CDR2 FQGNSA. This CDR3 region has 18 residues. Trimming at V came to 2 bases and at J to 0 bases, leaving 6 bases not matched to a gene. The CDR3 is CASSLRTSGGTNSYEQYF. In DNA, the CDR3 is TGTGCCAGCAGCTTAAGGACTAGCGGGGGGACTAACTCCTACGAGCAGTACTTC.

The J gene is TRBJ2-2, the V gene TRBV11-1; 8 nucleotides align to TRBD2. V shed 5 bases, J shed 6 bases, and the junction held 5 bases outside the gene matches. There are 14 residues in the CDR3. Germline CDR1 and CDR2: SGHAT and FQDESV (reference sequence). The CDR3 DNA sequence: TGTGCCAGCAGCACTTTGCGGGGGGCCGGGGAGCTGTTTTTT. It yields the protein CASSTLRGAGELFF.

The J gene is TRBJ1-2, the V gene TRBV25-1; TRBD1 might be the D (5 bases). Germline lookup yields CDR1 MGHDK and CDR2 SYGVNS. This CDR3 contains 15 residues. V was shortened by 7 bases and J by 0 bases, with 15 bases between the two germline ends. CDR3 in DNA: TGTGCCAGCACCCGACAGCCGGTAGCTAACTATGGCTACACCTTC. Its translation is CASTRQPVANYGYTF.

The rearrangement uses TRBV2 and TRBJ1-5; D is perhaps TRBD1 (5 bases). V dropped 8 bases and J dropped 4 bases, with 39 bases sitting between them. CDR1 is SNHLY, CDR2 FYNNEI, per germline. CDR3 length equals 22 residues. The CDR3 is CASFRDGGPLSGNQGTNQPQHF. CDR3 nucleotides: TGTGCCAGCTTCAGGGACGGTGGCCCCCTCTCTGGAAACCAGGGCACAAATCAGCCCCAGCATTTT.

The chain recombines TRBV11-2 with TRBJ2-3, with D possibly called TRBD1 or TRBD2 (5 bases each). Germline values: CDR1 SGHAT, CDR2 FQNNGV. V was pared by 5 bases and J by 0 bases, with 15 bases between. The CDR3 is made up of 16 amino acids. For the CDR3, the DNA is TGTGCCAGCAGCCCGGGACCAAATCTTAGCACAGATACGCAGTATTTT. Translation: CASSPGPNLSTDTQYF.

The V and J genes are TRBV5-1 and TRBJ2-7; D possibly corresponds to TRBD1 (6 bases). CDR1 is SGHRS, CDR2 YFSETQ, per germline. The CDR3 covers 12 residues. Trimming left V 2 bases short and J 11 bases short, with 14 bases between. DNA for the CDR3: TGCGCCAGCAGCTTAGGGGGAGACGTTGAGTACTTC. Translation: CASSLGGDVEYF.

The V and J genes are TRBV20-1 and TRBJ1-2; D is ambiguous. Germline V gene sequence: CDR1 DFQATT, CDR2 SNEGSKA (reference sequence). This CDR3 is 13 amino acids long. DNA of the CDR3: TGCAGCGTTAGGAAATACCCAGACACTGGCTACACCTTC. Amino acid sequence: CSVRKYPDTGYTF.

The rearrangement links TRBV5-4 to TRBJ1-2; TRBD1 aligns across 10 bases. V gave up 4 bases and J gave up 7 bases; unmatched junction bases: 7. The CDR3 spans 14 residues. The V gene's germline CDR1 is SGHNT and CDR2 YYREEE (reference sequence). The CDR3 DNA follows: TGTGCCAGCAGCACGGACAGGGGGAGTTCTGGCTACACCTTC. Its protein is CASSTDRGSSGYTF.

Concerning this clonotype: Compared with germline, one end of the junction differs, possibly owing to a read error. The chain has TRBV7-9 and TRBJ1-2; no firm D call. Germline CDR1 reads SEHNR; CDR2 reads FQNEAQ (reference sequence). The CDR3 extends over 13 amino acids. CDR3 loop: CASGMQRAGQYSF. DNA for the CDR3: TGTGCCAGCGGGATGCAGAGGGCAGGTCAGTACTCCTTC.

Regarding this clonotype: At one end the junction does not follow the germline gene, possibly because of a read error. The chain links TRBV6-5 to TRBJ2-7; D is uncertain. The CDR3 covers 13 residues. Germline V CDR1 and CDR2: MNHEY, SVGAGI. CDR3 DNA sequence: TGCGCCAGCATTATGGGTCTCTCCTACGAGCAGTACTTC. Encoded protein: CASIMGLSYEQYF.

The chain recombines TRBV11-3 with TRBJ1-1; D gene uncertain. Trimming pared 4 bases from V and 7 bases from J, leaving 13 bases between. Germline-derived CDR1 and CDR2 are SGHNT and YENEEA. This CDR3 has 13 residues. CDR3 residues: CASSSSLKSEAFF. For the CDR3, the DNA is TGTGCCAGCAGCTCAAGTCTGAAAAGTGAAGCTTTCTTT.

This clonotype was counted at least ten times. The V and J genes are TRBV7-2 and TRBJ2-2, with 12 bases identical to TRBD2. The CDR3 is 15 residues long. V was clipped by 5 bases and J by 5 bases; unmatched bases: 3. The V gene's germline CDR1 is SGHTA and CDR2 FQGNSA. CDR3 sequence reads: CASSGTSGGTGELFF. The CDR3 coding sequence is TGTGCCAGCAGCGGAACTAGCGGGGGGACCGGGGAGCTGTTTTTT.

This clonotype was recorded a few times. The chain recombines TRBV2 with TRBJ1-2; 7 nucleotides match TRBD1. CDR3 length equals 15 residues. Germline assignment: CDR1 SNHLY and CDR2 FYNNEI. V was pared by 6 bases and J by 4 bases, with 11 bases of the junction left unmatched. The CDR3, as DNA: TGTGCCAGCAGCGTAGAGGAGGGGGCCGGCTATGGCTACACCTTC. As protein: CASSVEEGAGYGYTF.

The rearrangement uses TRBV6-1 and TRBJ1-6; D remains ambiguous. Looked up from germline, CDR1 is MNHNS and CDR2 is SASEGT. V was clipped by 6 bases and J by 13 bases, with 16 bases between them. This CDR3 is 13 amino acids long. CDR3 nucleotide sequence: TGTGCCAGCAGCTCCCACGGGGAAGGGCCCCTCCACTTT. It is translated as CASSSHGEGPLHF.

With regard to this clonotype: One end of the junction fails to match germline, which may point to a read error. CDR3 coding DNA: TGTGCCAGCAGCTTAGAACTAGGGGCATGGCATGAGCAGTTC. Protein: CASSLELGAWHEQF. The V call is TRBV7-9, the J call TRBJ2-7; perhaps D is TRBD1 or TRBD2 (5 bases each). This CDR3 contains 14 residues. CDR1 and CDR2 (germline): SEHNR, FQNEAQ (reference sequence).

In regard to this clonotype: Since the CDR3 does not end with the conserved phenylalanine or tryptophan, this likely comes from a read error. No DNA is shown, since the ends of the CDR3 on it are uncertain; the CDR3 is the one TCRdb lists. The chain carries TRBV7-2 and TRBJ1-3. In germline, CDR1 is SGHTA, CDR2 FQGNSA. The CDR3 spans 13 amino acids, including both terminal residues. Here the CDR3 reads CASSVASSGETQY.

This clonotype has ten or more counts. V usage is TRBV6-4 and J usage is TRBJ1-5; D is possibly TRBD1 (5 bases). The V gene's germline CDR1 is MRHNA and CDR2 SNTAGT. The CDR3 is made up of 14 amino acids. CDR3 amino acids: CSRGCHFGNQPQHF. As DNA, the CDR3 is TGTTCTCGGGGGTGTCATTTTGGCAATCAGCCCCAGCATTTT.

Details on this clonotype: At one end, the junction sequence differs from germline, possibly due to a read error. J is TRBJ2-5 and V is TRBV7-2, with TRBD1 as a possible D gene (6 bases). The V gene's germline CDR1 is SGHTA and CDR2 FQGNSA. There are 14 residues in the CDR3. CDR3 bases: TGCAGCGGCAGCGACCACAGGGAGTGGGAGACCCAGTACTTC. It codes for CSGSDHREWETQYF.

The gene calls are TRBV6-2 or TRBV6-3 and TRBJ1-6, with TRBD1 identical over 7 bases. CDR3 size: 15 residues. J lost 10 bases, V lost 2 bases, and 8 bases had no gene match. Germline lookup yields CDR1 MNHEY and CDR2 SVGEGT. CDR3 loop: CASSYGDRVVSPLHF. The DNA for the CDR3 is TGTGCCAGCAGTTACGGCGACAGGGTCGTCTCACCCCTCCACTTT.

The rearrangement joins TRBV5-1 to TRBJ2-5; D uncertain. Per the germline V gene, CDR1 is SGHRS and CDR2 is YFSETQ. CDR3 size: 16 residues. V was cut by 0 bases and J by 4 bases, with 16 bases left in between. CDR3 sequence: CASSLVRLDTPETQYF. The DNA of the CDR3 is TGCGCCAGCAGCTTGGTTCGGCTGGATACACCAGAGACCCAGTACTTC.

As DNA, the CDR3 is TGTGCCAGCAGCTTAGGTTCGGCAGGTGGAGGGAATGGCTACACCTTC. Its translation: CASSLGSAGGGNGYTF. V usage is TRBV7-6 and J usage is TRBJ1-2; no clear D gene. In germline, CDR1 is SGHVS, CDR2 FNYEAQ. This CDR3 region has 16 residues. Trimming took off 1 base at V and 6 bases at J, with 18 bases between the two ends.

This clonotype was seen only a few times. A read error is possible here, since a much larger clone lies one base away. The chain couples TRBV6-1 to TRBJ1-2; TRBD1 matches at 7 bases. The CDR3 has 14 residues. The germline V gene has CDR1 MNHNS and CDR2 SASEGT. The chain's CDR3 is CASSVRQGRDGCTF. As DNA, the CDR3 is TGTGCCAGCAGTGTACGACAGGGACGGGATGGCTGCACCTTC.

This clonotype was counted many times. The chain carries TRBV19 and TRBJ1-5; perhaps TRBD1 as D (6 bases). V was trimmed by 6 bases and J by 1 base, leaving 19 bases between them. Germline V lookup: CDR1 LNHDA, CDR2 SQIVND (reference sequence). The CDR3 has 17 residues. CDR3 region: CASSAILQGGSNQPQHF. The CDR3 DNA sequence: TGTGCCAGTAGCGCAATCCTACAGGGAGGGAGCAATCAGCCCCAGCATTTT.

This chain uses TRBV5-4 with TRBJ2-5; no definite D call. The germline V gene encodes CDR1 SGHNT and CDR2 YYREEE (reference sequence). This CDR3 is 13 amino acids long. V lost 2 bases to trimming and J lost 5 bases, with 10 bases between them. Here the CDR3 DNA reads TGTGCCAGCAGCTTTGAAGGACGGGAGACCCAGTACTTC. Translated, it gives CASSFEGRETQYF.

This clonotype was seen just once. The genes are TRBV20-1 and TRBJ2-7; D may be TRBD1 or TRBD2 (5 bases each). V was cut by 5 bases and J by 13 bases, with 18 bases left in between. This CDR3 is built from 11 residues. CDR1 is DFQATT and CDR2 is SNEGSKA in the germline V gene (reference sequence). The CDR3 DNA follows: TGCAGTGCTTACGGGGCCGACTATGGCTACTTC. Its translation is CSAYGADYGYF.

The chain employs TRBV18 and TRBJ1-4; no clear D. This CDR3 contains 15 residues. Germline V gives CDR1 KGHSH, CDR2 LQKENI. Trimming removed 2 bases at V and 0 bases at J, with 7 bases between. In DNA form, the CDR3 reads TGTGCCAGCTCACCAATCACAGCAACTAATGAAAAACTGTTTTTT. Amino acid sequence: CASSPITATNEKLFF.

The chain has TRBV7-2 and TRBJ2-2; tentatively, D is TRBD2 (6 bases). Deletions cut 0 bases from V and 1 base from J, with 12 bases between. Germline CDR1 and CDR2: SGHTA and FQGNSA. The CDR3 loop spans 17 amino acids. The CDR3 here is CASSLATAGRNTGELFF. CDR3 nucleotide sequence: TGTGCCAGCAGCTTAGCGACCGCGGGGAGGAACACCGGGGAGCTGTTTTTT. Combining the CDR3 with reference TRBV7-2 and TRBJ2-2 gives the whole variable domain GAGVSQSPSNKVTEKGKDVELRCDPISGHTALYWYRQSLGQGLEFLIYFQGNSAPDKSGLPSDRFSAERTGGSVSTLTIQRTQQEDSAVYLCASSLATAGRNTGELFFGEGSRLTVL.

This clonotype appeared a few times. The junction does not match germline at one end; this may be a read error. V gene TRBV10-3 combines with J gene TRBJ2-5, with 9 bases identical to TRBD2. The CDR3 length is 16 residues. Germline-derived CDR1 and CDR2 are ENHRY and SYGVKD. The CDR3 region has the DNA TGCGCCATCAGTGGTCGCGCGGGGGGGCCCCGAGAGACCCAGTACTTC. Its translation: CAISGRAGGPRETQYF.

This clonotype occurred many times. This sequence joins TRBV11-2 and TRBJ2-2; 10 bases fit TRBD2. Germline V CDR1 and CDR2: SGHAT, FQNNGV. J was trimmed by 0 bases and V by 6 bases; bases with no gene match: 4. The CDR3 runs 16 residues. CDR3 DNA: TGTGCCAGCAGACTAGCGGGGACAACGAACACCGGGGAGCTGTTTTTT. This encodes CASRLAGTTNTGELFF.